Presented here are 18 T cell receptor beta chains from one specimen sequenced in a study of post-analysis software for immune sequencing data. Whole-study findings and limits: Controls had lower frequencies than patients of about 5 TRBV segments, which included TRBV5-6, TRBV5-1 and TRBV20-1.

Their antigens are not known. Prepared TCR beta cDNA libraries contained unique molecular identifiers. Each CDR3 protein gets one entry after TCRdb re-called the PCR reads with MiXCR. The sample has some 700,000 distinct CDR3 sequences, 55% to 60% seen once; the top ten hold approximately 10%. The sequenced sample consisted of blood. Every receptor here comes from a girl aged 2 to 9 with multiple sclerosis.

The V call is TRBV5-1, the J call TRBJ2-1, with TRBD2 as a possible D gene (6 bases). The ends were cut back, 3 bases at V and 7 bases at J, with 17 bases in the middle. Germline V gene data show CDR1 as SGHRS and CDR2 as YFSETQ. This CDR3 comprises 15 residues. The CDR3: CASSSGLMRENEQFF. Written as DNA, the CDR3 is TGCGCCAGCAGCTCGGGACTGATGAGGGAGAATGAGCAGTTCTTC.

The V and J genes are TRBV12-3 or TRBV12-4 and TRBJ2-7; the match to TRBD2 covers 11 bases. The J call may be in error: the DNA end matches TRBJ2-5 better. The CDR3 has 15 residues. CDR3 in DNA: TGTGCCAGCAGCTCGGGACTAGCGGCGCGGGAGACCCAGTACTTC. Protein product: CASSSGLAARETQYF.

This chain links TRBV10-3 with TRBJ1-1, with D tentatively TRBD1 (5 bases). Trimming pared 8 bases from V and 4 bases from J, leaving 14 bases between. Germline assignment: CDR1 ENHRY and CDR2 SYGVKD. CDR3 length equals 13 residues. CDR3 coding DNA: TGTGCCATCGGGGCGGCCGCGGTCACTGAAGCTTTCTTT. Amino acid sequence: CAIGAAAVTEAFF.

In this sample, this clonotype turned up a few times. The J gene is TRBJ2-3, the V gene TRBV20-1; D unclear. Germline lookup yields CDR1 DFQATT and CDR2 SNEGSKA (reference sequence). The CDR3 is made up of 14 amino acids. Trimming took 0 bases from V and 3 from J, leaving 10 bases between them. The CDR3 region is CSARDARGTDTQYF. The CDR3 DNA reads TGCAGTGCTAGAGATGCTCGTGGAACAGATACGCAGTATTTT.

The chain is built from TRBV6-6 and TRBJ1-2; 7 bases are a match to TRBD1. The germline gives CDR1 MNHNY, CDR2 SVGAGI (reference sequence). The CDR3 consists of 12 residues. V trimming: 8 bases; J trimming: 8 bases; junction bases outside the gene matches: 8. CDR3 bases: TGTGCCAGCCTCAGGGGGGATTCCGGCTACACCTTC. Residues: CASLRGDSGYTF.

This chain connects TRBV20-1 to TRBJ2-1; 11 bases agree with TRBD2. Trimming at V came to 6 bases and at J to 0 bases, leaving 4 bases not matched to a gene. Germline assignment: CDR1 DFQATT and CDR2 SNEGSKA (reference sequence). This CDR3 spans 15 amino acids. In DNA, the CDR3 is TGCAGTGCCACGGGACTAGCGGTCTCCTACAATGAGCAGTTCTTC. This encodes CSATGLAVSYNEQFF.

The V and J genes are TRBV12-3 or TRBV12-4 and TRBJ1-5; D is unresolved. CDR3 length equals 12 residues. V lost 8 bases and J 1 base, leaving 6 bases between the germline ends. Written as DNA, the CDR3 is TGTGCCAGCGGGTCCAGCAATCAGCCCCAGCATTTT. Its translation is CASGSSNQPQHF.

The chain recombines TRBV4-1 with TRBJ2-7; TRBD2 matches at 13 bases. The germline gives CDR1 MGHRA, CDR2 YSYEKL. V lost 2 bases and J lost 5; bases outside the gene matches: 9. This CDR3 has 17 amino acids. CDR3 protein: CASSQRRGTSGIHEQYF. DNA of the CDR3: TGCGCCAGCAGCCAAAGGAGGGGGACTAGCGGGATCCACGAGCAGTACTTC.

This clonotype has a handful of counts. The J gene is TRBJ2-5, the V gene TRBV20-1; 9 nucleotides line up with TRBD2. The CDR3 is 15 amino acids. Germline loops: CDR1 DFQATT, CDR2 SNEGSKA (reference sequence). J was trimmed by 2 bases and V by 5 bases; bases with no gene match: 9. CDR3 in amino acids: CSASNSGSGQETQYF. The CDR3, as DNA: TGCAGTGCTTCAAATAGCGGGAGTGGGCAAGAGACCCAGTACTTC.

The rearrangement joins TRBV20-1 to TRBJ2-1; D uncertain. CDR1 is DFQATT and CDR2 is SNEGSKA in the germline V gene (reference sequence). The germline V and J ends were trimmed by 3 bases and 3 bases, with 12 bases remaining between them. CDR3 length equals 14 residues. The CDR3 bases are TGCAGTGCTAGTTCATTGCGGAGCTACAATGAGCAGTTCTTC. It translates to CSASSLRSYNEQFF.

CDR3 amino acids: CSARVAGGSQETQYF. In DNA, the CDR3 is TGCAGTGCTAGAGTTGCGGGCGGCAGCCAAGAGACCCAGTACTTC. This chain connects TRBV20-1 to TRBJ2-5, with D perhaps TRBD2 (5 bases). Germline CDR1 reads DFQATT; CDR2 reads SNEGSKA (reference sequence). Trimming shortened V by 1 base and J by 1 base, and 13 bases separated the two germline ends. There are 15 residues in the CDR3.

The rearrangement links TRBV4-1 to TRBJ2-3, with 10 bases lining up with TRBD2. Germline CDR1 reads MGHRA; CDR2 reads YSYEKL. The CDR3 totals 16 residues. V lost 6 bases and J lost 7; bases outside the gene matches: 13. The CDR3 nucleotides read TGCGCCAGCAGTTCTACAGCGGGAGGGGGTCCTCATACGCAGTATTTT. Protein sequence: CASSSTAGGGPHTQYF.

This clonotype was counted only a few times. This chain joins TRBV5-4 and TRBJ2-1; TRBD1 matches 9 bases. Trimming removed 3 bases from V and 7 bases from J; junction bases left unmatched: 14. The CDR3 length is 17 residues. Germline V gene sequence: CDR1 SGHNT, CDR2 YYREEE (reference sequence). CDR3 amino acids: CASSYPQGQGLENEQFF. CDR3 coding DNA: TGTGCCAGCAGCTACCCCCAGGGACAGGGTCTGGAGAATGAGCAGTTCTTC.

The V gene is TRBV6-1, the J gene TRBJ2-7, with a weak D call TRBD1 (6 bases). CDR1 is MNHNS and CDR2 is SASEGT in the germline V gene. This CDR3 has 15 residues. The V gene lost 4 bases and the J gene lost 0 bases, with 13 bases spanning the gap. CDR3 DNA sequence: TGTGCCAGCAGTGTGATCATGGGGGCCTCCTACGAGCAGTACTTC. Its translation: CASSVIMGASYEQYF.

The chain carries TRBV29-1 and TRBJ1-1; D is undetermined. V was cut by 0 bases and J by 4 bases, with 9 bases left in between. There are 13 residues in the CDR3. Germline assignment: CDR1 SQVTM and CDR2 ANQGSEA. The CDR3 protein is CSVEDTVGTEAFF. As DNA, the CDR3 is TGCAGCGTTGAAGACACAGTCGGCACTGAAGCTTTCTTT.

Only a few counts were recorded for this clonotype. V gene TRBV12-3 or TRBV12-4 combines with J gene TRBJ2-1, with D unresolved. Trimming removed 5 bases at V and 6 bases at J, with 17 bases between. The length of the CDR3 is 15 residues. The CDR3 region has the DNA TGTGCCAGCAGTGCAAGAACCCAATTAGGCAATGAGCAGTTCTTC. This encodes CASSARTQLGNEQFF.

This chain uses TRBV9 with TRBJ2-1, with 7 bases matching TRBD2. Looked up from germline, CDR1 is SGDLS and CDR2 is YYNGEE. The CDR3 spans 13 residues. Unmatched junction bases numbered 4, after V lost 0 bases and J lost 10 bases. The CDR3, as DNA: TGTGCCAGCAGCGTAGCGGGGGGAGGGGAGCAGTTCTTC. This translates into CASSVAGGGEQFF.

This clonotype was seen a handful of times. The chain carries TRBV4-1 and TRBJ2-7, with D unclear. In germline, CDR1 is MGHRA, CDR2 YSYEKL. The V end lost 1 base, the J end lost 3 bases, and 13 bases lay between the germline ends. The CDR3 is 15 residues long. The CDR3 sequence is CASSQGELSYYEQYF. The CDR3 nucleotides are TGCGCCAGCAGCCAAGGAGAGCTCAGCTACTACGAGCAGTACTTC.